The clone carrying this TCR beta chain was seen a handful of times. The target antigen is unknown. Findings and caveats of the study: Tumor memory CD4+ T cell TCR gene usage was found to cluster with blood and lymph node memory CD4+ cells and with lymph node naive CD4+ cells.

Full-length variable regions came from constant-region reverse primers plus semi-nested Nested Universal Primer A PCR. TCRdb re-called the 5' RACE reads through MiXCR, storing one row per CDR3 protein. The sample consists of 35,000 to 50,000 distinct CDR3 sequences, 30% of them appearing once. CDR3 length: 13 amino acids. Germline assignment: CDR1 MNHEY and CDR2 SVGAGI. The J segment lost 7 bases and the V segment lost 8 bases, leaving 5 bases of the junction unmatched. V is TRBV6-5 and J is TRBJ1-6; 7 nucleotides line up with TRBD1. This receptor was obtained from a female donor with breast cancer. Material for sequencing was tumor-infiltrating memory CD4+ T cells sorted from the breast tumor. Subset of the sample: memory CD4+ T cells, CD4+CD45RO+CD25-. The DNA for the CDR3 is TGTGCCAGCCACAGGGGAGAGAATTCACCCCTCCACTTT. Amino acid sequence: CASHRGENSPLHF.